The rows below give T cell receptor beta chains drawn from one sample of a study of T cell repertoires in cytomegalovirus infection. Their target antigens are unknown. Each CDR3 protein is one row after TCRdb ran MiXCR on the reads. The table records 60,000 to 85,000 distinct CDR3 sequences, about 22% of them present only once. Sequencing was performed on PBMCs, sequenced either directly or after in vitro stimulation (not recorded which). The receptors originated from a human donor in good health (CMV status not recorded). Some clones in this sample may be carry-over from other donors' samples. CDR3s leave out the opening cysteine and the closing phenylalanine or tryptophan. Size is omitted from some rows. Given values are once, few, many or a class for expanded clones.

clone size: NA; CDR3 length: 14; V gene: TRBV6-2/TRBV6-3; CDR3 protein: ASSRGPLGSYNEQF
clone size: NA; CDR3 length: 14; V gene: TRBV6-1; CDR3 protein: ASSYVGQGLNSPLH
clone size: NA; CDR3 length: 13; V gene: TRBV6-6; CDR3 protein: ASSYDTGGANEQY
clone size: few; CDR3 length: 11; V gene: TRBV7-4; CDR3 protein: ASRPKPGETQY
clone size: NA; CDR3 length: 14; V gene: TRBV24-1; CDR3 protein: ATSDLGTGGTDTQY
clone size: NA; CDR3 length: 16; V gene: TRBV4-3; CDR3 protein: ASSQEGLAGGPSNEQF
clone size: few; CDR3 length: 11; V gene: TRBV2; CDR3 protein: ASSMSPATEAF
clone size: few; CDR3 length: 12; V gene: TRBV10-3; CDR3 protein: AISEVKGSEPQH
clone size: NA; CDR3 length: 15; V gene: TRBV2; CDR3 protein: ASSEGRLADGKNIQY
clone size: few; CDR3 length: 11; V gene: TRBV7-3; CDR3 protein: ASSLGEANEQF
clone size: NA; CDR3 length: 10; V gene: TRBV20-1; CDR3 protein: SASLLSSGYT
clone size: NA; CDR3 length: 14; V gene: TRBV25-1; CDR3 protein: ASSESFRGVYNEQF
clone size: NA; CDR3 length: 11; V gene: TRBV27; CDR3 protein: ASSFGSLSPLH
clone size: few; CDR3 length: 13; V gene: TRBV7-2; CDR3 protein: ASTHSGTNYNEQF
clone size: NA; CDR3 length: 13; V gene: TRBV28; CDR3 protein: ASSWGTFGAYEQY
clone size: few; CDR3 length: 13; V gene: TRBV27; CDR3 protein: ASSLSGRGYNEQF
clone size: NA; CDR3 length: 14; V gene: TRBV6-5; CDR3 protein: ASSPITAGGWEKLF
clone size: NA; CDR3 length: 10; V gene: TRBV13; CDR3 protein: ASSSGQGLYT
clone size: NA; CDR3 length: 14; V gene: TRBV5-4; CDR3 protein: ASSPRGGNRAETQY
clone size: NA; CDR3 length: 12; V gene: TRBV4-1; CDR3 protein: ASSQGEGREKLF
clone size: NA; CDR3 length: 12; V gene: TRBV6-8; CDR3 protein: ASSYGRLTGELF
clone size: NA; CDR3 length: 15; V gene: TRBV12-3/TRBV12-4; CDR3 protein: ASSLVSGLAGYNEQF
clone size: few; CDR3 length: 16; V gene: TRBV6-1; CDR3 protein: ASSEMNVGAARTDTQY
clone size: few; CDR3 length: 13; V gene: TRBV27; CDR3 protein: ASSAGLAGGLEQF
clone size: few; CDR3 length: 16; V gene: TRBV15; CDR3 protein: ATIFLLDRERENQPQH
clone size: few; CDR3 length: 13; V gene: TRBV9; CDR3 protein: ASSVATGHNTEAF
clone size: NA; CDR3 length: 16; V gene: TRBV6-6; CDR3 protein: ASSTTQGLAGTINEQF
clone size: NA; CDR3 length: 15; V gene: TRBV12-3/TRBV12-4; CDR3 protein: ASSLIRRGTGQETQY